A selection of T cell receptor beta chains follows, all from one sample in a study of PD-1 and CTLA-4 blockade in melanoma. Clones were read by immunoSEQ multiplex PCR, and TCRdb kept only the in-frame ones, dropping some. The sample shows 25,000 to 35,000 clones, less than 95% of them seen only once. This specimen consisted of CD8+ T cells from peripheral blood, obtained from a patient given anti-PD-1 treatment. These receptor sequences come from a human donor with melanoma. Each CDR3 is given with its conserved first and last residue. The D gene is left open where the match is weak. Part of the rows lack a size; the others show once, few, many or a class for expanded clones.

CDR3aa,CDR3nt,v_gene,d_gene,abundance,len,j_gene
CASSPWVANTGELFF,TGTGCCAGCAGTCCATGGGTCGCGAACACCGGGGAGCTGTTTTTT,TRBV27,.,.,15,TRBJ2-2
CASSYPGREYEQYF,TGTGCCAGCAGTTACCCAGGACGGGAATACGAGCAGTACTTC,TRBV6-2/TRBV6-3,.,.,14,TRBJ2-7
CASSSGLAGETQYF,TGTGCCAGCAGTTCTGGACTAGCGGGAGAGACCCAGTACTTC,TRBV27,TRBD2,.,14,TRBJ2-5
CASSKQYTDTQYF,TGCGCCAGCAGCAAGCAGTACACAGATACGCAGTATTTT,TRBV4-1,.,.,13,TRBJ2-3
CASSEPGHQPQHF,TGTGCCAGCAGTGAGCCCGGACATCAGCCCCAGCATTTT,TRBV6-1,.,.,13,TRBJ1-5
CASSLGLTLAAFF,TGTGCCAGCAGTTTGGGACTGACCTTAGCGGCTTTCTTT,TRBV7-9,.,.,13,TRBJ1-1
CASSPGTVSNQPQHF,TGTGCCAGTAGCCCTGGGACAGTTAGCAATCAGCCCCAGCATTTT,TRBV19,TRBD1,.,15,TRBJ1-5
CASRGTGGTYEQYF,TGTGCCAGCAGGGGGACAGGGGGGACCTACGAGCAGTACTTC,TRBV28,TRBD1,.,14,TRBJ2-7
CASSVSGAPGNEQFF,TGTGCCAGCAGCGTTAGCGGGGCGCCCGGCAATGAGCAGTTCTTC,TRBV6-4,TRBD2,.,15,TRBJ2-1
CASSLNSLEQFF,TGTGCCAGCAGCTTAAACAGTCTAGAGCAGTTCTTC,TRBV7-2,.,.,12,TRBJ2-1
CASSWTAGEQYF,TGTGCCAGCAGCTGGACCGCGGGCGAGCAGTACTTC,TRBV5-4,.,.,12,TRBJ2-7
CASSSTTAYFGETQYF,TGTGCCAGCAGTTCCACGACAGCTTACTTTGGCGAGACCCAGTACTTC,TRBV11-1,.,once,16,TRBJ2-5